Presented here are 17 T cell receptor beta chains from one specimen sequenced in a study of T-cell reconstitution after alpha-beta-depleted transplantation in children. The library targeted TCRbeta and was prepared with unique molecular identifiers. TCRdb processed the PCR reads anew with MiXCR; each CDR3 protein has one entry. The sample lists 350,000 to 500,000 distinct CDR3 sequences; around two fifths were seen once. The sequences come from PBMCs, collected before TCRalphabeta/CD19-depleted stem cell transplant. The receptors stem from a girl aged 2 to 9 with aplastic anemia, due to receive a stem cell transplant.

The rearrangement links TRBV10-3 to TRBJ2-3; D gene uncertain. Germline loops: CDR1 ENHRY, CDR2 SYGVKD. V was shortened by 6 bases and J by 2 bases, with 9 bases between the two germline ends. The CDR3 is 13 amino acids. The chain's CDR3 is CAIRGRDTDTQYF. The DNA for the CDR3 is TGTGCCATCAGGGGAAGGGACACAGATACGCAGTATTTT.

This clonotype was seen a handful of times. The chain combines TRBV3-1 with TRBJ2-3; D not certain. The CDR3 has 14 residues. The germline CDR1 and CDR2 sequences are LGHDT and YNNKEL (reference sequence). Trimming cost V 6 bases and J 10 bases, with 20 bases left between them. CDR3 sequence (DNA): TGTGCCAGCAGTGGTCTGGACCTTAAGTATCCGCAGTATTTT. This codes for CASSGLDLKYPQYF.

The genes are TRBV5-1 and TRBJ2-3; D may be TRBD2 (5 bases). The length of the CDR3 is 15 residues. V shed 0 bases and J shed 1 base, with 9 bases lying between them. Germline values: CDR1 SGHRS, CDR2 YFSETQ. CDR3 region: CASSLGEGGTDTQYF. In DNA, the CDR3 is TGCGCCAGCAGCTTGGGCGAGGGCGGCACAGATACGCAGTATTTT.

This clonotype was counted only a few times. CDR3 nucleotide sequence: TGTGCCAGCAGCTTAGGAACCGGTGGCGTGTTCTTC. Protein sequence: CASSLGTGGVFF. This sequence joins TRBV7-9 and TRBJ2-1, with D unresolved. Germline V gene data show CDR1 as SEHNR and CDR2 as FQNEAQ (reference sequence). The CDR3 length is 12 residues. Between the trimmed V and J ends, which lost 1 base and 15 bases, there was a span of 13 bases.

There are many counts of this clonotype. V gene TRBV20-1 combines with J gene TRBJ2-5; TRBD2 aligns across 14 bases. CDR3 length: 16 residues. V lost 5 bases and J lost 5; bases outside the gene matches: 10. From germline, CDR1 is DFQATT and CDR2 SNEGSKA (reference sequence). CDR3 region: CSALARLAGGRETQYF. The CDR3 bases are TGCAGTGCTCTCGCCCGACTAGCGGGAGGGAGGGAGACCCAGTACTTC.

The chain uses TRBV19 and TRBJ1-1; TRBD1 agrees at 8 bases. The germline gives CDR1 LNHDA, CDR2 SQIVND (reference sequence). V shed 4 bases and J 6 bases; nucleotides not matched to a gene: 7. This CDR3 region has 14 residues. CDR3 DNA sequence: TGTGCCAGTAGTAGCGGACAGGGAACGGCTGAAGCTTTCTTT. Amino acids: CASSSGQGTAEAFF.

This clonotype was picked up many times. The rearrangement links TRBV5-1 to TRBJ2-1; the match to TRBD1 covers 7 bases. After removal of 3 bases from V and 5 bases from J, the junction contained 14 bases not matched to a gene. Germline V CDR1 and CDR2: SGHRS, YFSETQ. The CDR3 extends over 17 amino acids. CDR3 nucleotides: TGCGCCAGCAGCTCACCCCACGACAGGGCCTCTAACAATGAGCAGTTCTTC. This codes for CASSSPHDRASNNEQFF.

A remark on this clonotype: The junction shows a germline mismatch at one end, possibly a read error. V is TRBV4-1 and J is TRBJ2-2; 8 bases map to TRBD2. Germline values: CDR1 MGHRA, CDR2 YSYEKL. This CDR3 spans 15 amino acids. The CDR3 here is CAISPIGGAHGELFF. The CDR3 bases are TGCGCCATCAGCCCCATCGGGGGGGCCCACGGGGAGCTGTTTTTT.

This clonotype was counted at least ten times. The gene calls are TRBV7-8 and TRBJ2-5; possibly TRBD2 for D (5 bases). Germline V lookup: CDR1 SGHVS, CDR2 FQNEAQ. The V and J ends lost 2 bases and 4 bases respectively, with 14 bases between them. The CDR3 sequence is 15 residues long. CDR3 protein: CASSLKRTRGETQYF. Here the CDR3 DNA reads TGTGCCAGCAGCTTAAAAAGAACTAGAGGAGAGACCCAGTACTTC.

The DNA for the CDR3 is TGTGCCAGCACCATAGTCCCATCGACTAGCGGGGGCACCGGGGAGCTGTTTTTT. Amino acids: CASTIVPSTSGGTGELFF. The V gene is TRBV11-1, the J gene TRBJ2-2; 12 bases are shared with TRBD2. The CDR3 contains 18 residues. With 7 bases clipped from V and 4 bases from J, the junction kept 13 bases outside the gene matches. Per the germline V gene, CDR1 is SGHAT and CDR2 is FQDESV (reference sequence). The full variable domain, in which reference TRBV11-1 and TRBJ2-2 provide the parts outside the CDR3, is EAEVAQSPRYKITEKSQAVAFWCDPISGHATLYWYRQILGQGPELLVQFQDESVVDDSQLPKDRFSAERLKGVDSTLKIQPAELGDSAMYLCASTIVPSTSGGTGELFFGEGSRLTVL.

This clonotype has a count of ten or more. The chain joins TRBV29-1 to TRBJ2-7; 9 bases are a match to TRBD1. The CDR3 has 13 amino acids. Germline trimming cut 6 bases from V and 2 bases from J; bases unmatched to any gene: 5. CDR1 SQVTM and CDR2 ANQGSEA come from the germline V gene. The CDR3 loop is CSVGQGNTYEQYF. CDR3 nucleotides: TGCAGCGTGGGACAGGGCAACACCTACGAGCAGTACTTC.

The chain employs TRBV25-1 and TRBJ1-2, with D hard to call. Germline V gives CDR1 MGHDK, CDR2 SYGVNS. CDR3 length: 12 amino acids. V gave up 4 bases and J gave up 4 bases, with 7 bases separating them. The CDR3 protein is CASSAALYGYTF. The DNA for the CDR3 is TGTGCCAGCAGTGCGGCCCTCTATGGCTACACCTTC.

The CDR3 coding sequence is TGCAGTGCTAGACTGGTAGCGGGAGTTGGAGATACGCAGTATTTT. This sequence encodes CSARLVAGVGDTQYF. The rearrangement uses TRBV20-1 and TRBJ2-3; 9 positions agree with TRBD2. The trim removed 2 bases at V and 5 bases at J, leaving 8 bases unmatched. The CDR3 totals 15 residues. From germline, CDR1 is DFQATT and CDR2 SNEGSKA (reference sequence).

The chain carries TRBV20-1 and TRBJ2-5, with D perhaps TRBD2 (6 bases). This CDR3 has 15 amino acids. Between the trimmed V and J ends, which lost 3 bases and 4 bases, there was a span of 18 bases. Germline V gene lookup returns CDR1 DFQATT and CDR2 SNEGSKA (reference sequence). As DNA, the CDR3 is TGCAGTGCTAGGGGCGGGGCTAGTTCCTTAGAGACCCAGTACTTC. Translating gives CSARGGASSLETQYF.

This clonotype was found a few times. V gene TRBV12-3 or TRBV12-4 combines with J gene TRBJ2-7; perhaps TRBD1 as D (6 bases). The ends were cut back, 6 bases at V and 6 bases at J, with 21 bases in the middle. The CDR3 length is 15 residues. CDR3 DNA: TGTGCCAGCAGCCCCAGGGGCCGAGGGGCCCCCGAGCAGTACTTC. Its protein product is CASSPRGRGAPEQYF.

The rearrangement joins TRBV20-1 to TRBJ2-5, with 11 bases that match TRBD1. The trim removed 4 bases at V and 4 bases at J, leaving 11 bases unmatched. The CDR3 runs 16 residues. Germline CDR1 and CDR2: DFQATT and SNEGSKA (reference sequence). The CDR3 nucleotides read TGCAGTGCTACTAAGGACAGGGGGCGAGGAGGAGAGACCCAGTACTTC. Protein: CSATKDRGRGGETQYF.

This clonotype was counted only a few times. This chain connects TRBV4-1 to TRBJ1-5, with unresolved D. Deletions cut 5 bases from V and 7 bases from J, with 18 bases between. The CDR3 covers 15 residues. Germline lookup yields CDR1 MGHRA and CDR2 YSYEKL. CDR3 DNA sequence: TGCGCCAGCAGCGATGTGGGGATGACGGGACAGCCCCAGCATTTT. Amino acid sequence: CASSDVGMTGQPQHF.